The rows below give T cell receptor beta chains drawn from one sample of a study of neurological immune-mediated disorders. TCRdb re-called the 5' RACE reads with MiXCR, one entry per CDR3 protein. Of about 70,000 distinct CDR3 sequences listed, about 3% are singletons. Sequencing was performed on PBMCs. The receptors were gathered from a woman aged 50 to 60 with multiple sclerosis. Each CDR3 is given without its conserved first and last residue. Fields, in order: J gene, V gene, CDR3 protein.

J gene: TRBJ2-7; V gene: TRBV20-1; CDR3 protein: SAHAGLDFHEQY
J gene: TRBJ1-2; V gene: TRBV28; CDR3 protein: ASSLFFTPTGYT
J gene: TRBJ1-6; V gene: TRBV6-5; CDR3 protein: ASSRDPMDSPLH
J gene: TRBJ2-3; V gene: TRBV20-1; CDR3 protein: SAPDMGDTQY
J gene: TRBJ2-5; V gene: TRBV9; CDR3 protein: ASSLTSGEETQY
J gene: TRBJ2-3; V gene: TRBV7-2; CDR3 protein: ASSRDRGRGTDTQY
J gene: TRBJ2-2; V gene: TRBV18; CDR3 protein: ASSPQRQGANTGELF
J gene: TRBJ1-2; V gene: TRBV20-1; CDR3 protein: SARDHRDVLSGYT
J gene: TRBJ2-1; V gene: TRBV12-3/TRBV12-4; CDR3 protein: ASSLADFLSSYNEQF
J gene: TRBJ2-3; V gene: TRBV5-5; CDR3 protein: ASSLEGADARTQY
J gene: TRBJ1-5; V gene: TRBV20-1; CDR3 protein: SAQGRAEGNQPQH
J gene: TRBJ2-7; V gene: TRBV7-8; CDR3 protein: ASSLGAPGYEQY
J gene: TRBJ2-7; V gene: TRBV28; CDR3 protein: ASSFRAGVSYEQY
J gene: TRBJ2-7; V gene: TRBV6-5; CDR3 protein: ASGVGSYEQY
J gene: TRBJ2-5; V gene: TRBV11-2; CDR3 protein: ASSFTSGGPEETQY
J gene: TRBJ2-1; V gene: TRBV29-1; CDR3 protein: SVDRLAGNNEQF
J gene: TRBJ2-7; V gene: TRBV12-3/TRBV12-4; CDR3 protein: ASQTYSSYEQY
J gene: TRBJ2-2; V gene: TRBV20-1; CDR3 protein: SARVSSNTGELF
J gene: TRBJ2-1; V gene: TRBV18; CDR3 protein: ASSPPSRAEGEQF
J gene: TRBJ2-3; V gene: TRBV29-1; CDR3 protein: SVQGIGADTQY
J gene: TRBJ2-1; V gene: TRBV7-2; CDR3 protein: ASTRTSSYNEQF
J gene: TRBJ1-4; V gene: TRBV6-6; CDR3 protein: ASSAQGAREKLF
J gene: TRBJ1-4; V gene: TRBV28; CDR3 protein: ASSPGTVKNEKLF
J gene: TRBJ2-4; V gene: TRBV27; CDR3 protein: ASSLGGSNIQY
J gene: TRBJ2-7; V gene: TRBV5-1; CDR3 protein: ASSHSGRSYEQY
J gene: TRBJ2-6; V gene: TRBV19; CDR3 protein: ASSGISGANVLT
J gene: TRBJ2-1; V gene: TRBV5-1; CDR3 protein: ASSLKAGGNEQF
J gene: TRBJ1-1; V gene: TRBV12-3/TRBV12-4; CDR3 protein: ASSPTT
J gene: TRBJ1-1; V gene: TRBV20-1; CDR3 protein: SASAGSQALEAF
J gene: TRBJ1-5; V gene: TRBV5-1; CDR3 protein: ASSLTENQPQH
J gene: TRBJ2-5; V gene: TRBV7-2; CDR3 protein: ASSFGGPMQETQY
J gene: TRBJ2-5; V gene: TRBV3-1; CDR3 protein: ASSQERGSIETQY
J gene: TRBJ1-2; V gene: TRBV5-1; CDR3 protein: ASSLSDRGLGGYT
J gene: TRBJ2-1; V gene: TRBV20-1; CDR3 protein: SALQAEQF
J gene: TRBJ2-2; V gene: TRBV20-1; CDR3 protein: SARSRRQANTGELF
J gene: TRBJ2-1; V gene: TRBV20-1; CDR3 protein: SARDQGAVAGGPGF